Sequencing of this T cell receptor beta chain was carried out in a study of cytomegalovirus exposure and HLA in healthy donors. General study findings and limits: Most observed TCR sequences were rare, whereas some public TCRs were detected in many donors. Reported performance of the classifier showed diagnosis of cytomegalovirus status with high specificity and sensitivity.

Of note for this clone: The antigen is unknown.

Measured with immunoSEQ multiplex PCR; TCRdb has only the in-frame clones, and not every one. The data contain some 160,000 clones, 88% of them seen just once; the ten biggest clones take up 2.5% to 3.5%. The trim removed 7 bases at V and 11 bases at J, leaving 11 bases unmatched. Germline values: CDR1 SEHNR, CDR2 FQNEAQ (reference sequence). The CDR3 is made up of 12 amino acids. The TCR sequence derives from a man aged 18 to 30 in good health and CMV-seronegative. Sequencing was done on a sample of PBMCs. This chain joins TRBV7-9 and TRBJ2-7; 7 nucleotides match TRBD2. The CDR3 here is CASTNLAAGKYF. The CDR3 DNA reads as TGTGCCAGCACCAACCTAGCGGCGGGGAAGTACTTC.